The source of this TCR beta chain is a study of T-cell memory formation after mild COVID-19. At least ten counts were recorded for this clonotype. 5'RACE, which relied on constant-segment primers, yielded TCR alpha and TCR beta cDNA libraries carrying sample barcodes and UMIs. One entry per CDR3 protein, called by TCRdb with MiXCR from the 5' RACE reads. Among 200,000 to 250,000 distinct CDR3 sequences listed, 8% to 10% were seen once. Sequencing used PBMCs or a T cell subset sorted from them (not recorded which). This receptor was identified in a man between 18 and 29 years old who had mild COVID-19 (a few samples of this study predate the infection). Cell type and time point are not known.

The CDR3 DNA reads as TGTGCCAGCAGCTTTGGTATATACAATGAGCAGTTCTTC. Translation gives CASSFGIYNEQFF. This chain uses TRBV7-9 with TRBJ2-1; D gene uncertain. V lost 3 bases and J 4 bases, leaving 7 bases between the germline ends. Germline V gives CDR1 SEHNR, CDR2 FQNEAQ (reference sequence). The CDR3 sequence is 13 residues long.